The 5 T cell receptor beta chains reported below all come from one sample, sequenced in a study of Graves' ophthalmopathy and Graves' hyperthyroidism. Amplification targeted the TCR beta CDR3 regions, with RNA transcripts as the source material. First-round RT-PCR used HTBI primers; second-round multiplex PCR followed. MiXCR, applied by TCRdb to the multiplex PCR reads, yields one record per CDR3 protein. The table records about 340,000 distinct CDR3 sequences, around a sixth of them present only once. Sequencing used peripheral blood. These receptor sequences come from an adult man with Graves' ophthalmopathy.

Many counts were recorded for this clonotype. The chain is built from TRBV5-1 and TRBJ2-2; 10 bases align to TRBD2. V lost 2 bases to trimming and J lost 0 bases; unmatched junction nucleotides: 16. There are 21 residues in the CDR3. Germline CDR1 is SGHRS and CDR2 is YFSETQ. The CDR3 DNA reads as TGCGCCAGCAGCTTTGGCCCTAGCGGGAGCGTGGTACGAGCGAACACCGGGGAGCTGTTTTTT. Protein sequence: CASSFGPSGSVVRANTGELFF.

This clonotype was observed at least ten times. J is TRBJ2-7 and V is TRBV6-6; D is unclear. The germline V and J ends were trimmed by 6 bases and 1 base, with 10 bases remaining between them. Germline V gene lookup returns CDR1 MNHNY and CDR2 SVGAGI (reference sequence). The CDR3 loop spans 13 amino acids. As DNA, the CDR3 is TGTGCCAGCAGAAAGACGGGTTCCTACGAGCAGTACTTC. This translates into CASRKTGSYEQYF.

This clonotype was detected many times. V gene TRBV12-3 or TRBV12-4 combines with J gene TRBJ1-1, with a tentative D call TRBD1 (5 bases). Trimming pared 5 bases from V and 6 bases from J, leaving 13 bases between. This CDR3 region has 13 residues. The CDR3 DNA reads TGTGCCAGCAGTGGGAGGGGTTTGGCTGAAGCTTTCTTT. This encodes CASSGRGLAEAFF.

There are many counts of this clonotype. The chain combines TRBV30 with TRBJ2-4; TRBD1 is a possible D gene (6 bases). Per germline, CDR1 GTSNPN and CDR2 SVGIG (reference sequence). This CDR3 region has 13 residues. V lost 3 bases and J 5 bases, leaving 11 bases between the germline ends. CDR3 sequence: CAWSPGTQNIQYF. The CDR3 DNA sequence: TGTGCCTGGAGCCCCGGGACACAAAACATTCAGTACTTC.

The table lists this clonotype with many counts. CDR3 amino acids: CASSQDWGQVYGYTF. Here the CDR3 DNA reads TGCGCCAGCAGCCAAGATTGGGGACAGGTCTATGGCTACACCTTC. The V and J genes are TRBV4-3 and TRBJ1-2, with 8 bases lining up with TRBD1. V was pared by 0 bases and J by 4 bases, with 4 bases of the junction left unmatched. The V gene's germline CDR1 is LGHNA and CDR2 YSLEER. The CDR3 is 15 residues long.